This TCR beta chain was recorded in a study of cytomegalovirus exposure and HLA in healthy donors. Study findings and constraints: The only immune exposure information that was available was CMV serostatus. An ancestry cluster, one associated with Asian ancestry, reportedly showed fewer N-insertions than the approximately 670-donor mean in a later analysis. Clonal expansion was found to be greater in HLA-associated TCR beta chains than in equally common others in a later analysis.

CDR1 and CDR2 (germline): SGHTA, FQGNSA. V lost 3 bases to trimming and J lost 4 bases, with 6 bases between them. The CDR3 contains 12 residues. The PCR was carried out with 60 Vbeta primers and 13 Jbeta primers. As handled by the study authors: A follow-up analysis tallied about 80 million unique TCR beta chains, about 11 million shared. Using immunoSEQ multiplex PCR, the repertoire was profiled, and TCRdb retains in-frame clones only, with some absent. From that table come the V and J calls and clone size; the DNA was used to work out D and trimming. The data contain about 120,000 clones, approximately 76% of them seen just once; the ten biggest clones take up 25% to 35%. This clone was seen only once. The antigen is undetermined.

This rearrangement joins TRBV7-2 to TRBJ1-2; D is uncertain. Sequenced material: PBMCs. This receptor was identified in a man between 60 and 75 years old in good health and CMV-seropositive. The CDR3 region is CASSFAGYGYTF. CDR3 in DNA: TGTGCCAGCAGCTTCGCGGGCTATGGCTACACCTTC.